One and the same sample provided the 20 T cell receptor beta chains below, sequenced in a study of metastatic and nonmetastatic thyroid tumors. Patients had received no treatment of any kind before thyroid surgery. MiXCR re-clonotyped the PCR reads for TCRdb. The sample has 30,000 to 50,000 clones; around an eighth are singletons. Input material: blood. The receptors derive from a female donor with papillary thyroid cancer or a benign thyroid nodule (not recorded which). Some clones in this sample may be carry-over from other donors' samples.

There are many counts of this clone. The CDR3 spells CSPQGLGNEKLFF. The DNA of the CDR3 is TGCAGCCCCCAAGGGTTGGGTAATGAAAAACTGTTTTTT. The J gene is TRBJ1-4, the V gene TRBV20-1; D is undetermined. The CDR3 contains 13 residues. The V gene's germline CDR1 is DFQATT and CDR2 SNEGSKA (reference sequence).

As concerns this clone: A read error may be the cause here, since a much bigger clone is one base away. CDR3: CASSLGRGSETGELFF. The CDR3 bases are TGTGCCAGCAGCTTAGGGCGAGGGTCGGAAACCGGGGAGCTGTTTTTT. The gene calls are TRBV5-5 and TRBJ2-2; D might be TRBD2 (5 bases). Germline CDR1 SGHKS, CDR2 YYEKEE (reference sequence). The germline V and J ends were trimmed by 2 bases and 5 bases, with 16 bases remaining between them. CDR3 length: 16 residues. The full variable domain, its missing parts supplied by reference TRBV5-5 and TRBJ2-2, is DAGVTQSPTHLIKTRGQQVTLRCSPISGHKSVSWYQQVLGQGPQFIFQYYEKEERGRGNFPDRFSARQFPNYSSELNVNALLLGDSALYLCASSLGRGSETGELFFGEGSRLTVL.

This clone was detected many times. The chain links TRBV19 to TRBJ1-2; D is uncertain. Trimming cost V 4 bases and J 0 bases, with 18 bases left between them. Per germline, CDR1 LNHDA and CDR2 SQIVND (reference sequence). The CDR3 has 17 amino acids. For the CDR3, the DNA is TGTGCCAGTAGTAAAAATCGCCCAGGCTCAGCTAACTATGGCTACACCTTC. This translates into CASSKNRPGSANYGYTF.

This clone showed up many times. The chain employs TRBV28 and TRBJ2-5, with a weak D call TRBD1 (5 bases). Germline V gene data show CDR1 as MDHEN and CDR2 as SYDVKM. The CDR3 consists of 15 residues. Trimming removed 7 bases from V and 4 bases from J, with 19 bases in between. The CDR3 spells CASTPEGAHGETQYF. In nucleotides, the CDR3 is TGTGCCAGCACCCCTGAAGGGGCGCACGGAGAGACCCAGTACTTC.

Comment on this clone: Possible read error: a much larger clone is one base away. Other DNA sequences from this sample encode an identical CDR3 as well. This sequence joins TRBV3-1 and TRBJ1-1; D is ambiguous. The CDR3 length is 13 residues. V was trimmed by 5 bases and J by 1 base, leaving 8 bases between them. The germline V gene encodes CDR1 LGHDT and CDR2 YNNKEL (reference sequence). DNA of the CDR3: TGTGCCAGCAGCTGGGGTGGGAACACTGAAGCTTTCTTT. It translates to CASSWGGNTEAFF.

The J gene is TRBJ2-3, the V gene TRBV19; 7 nucleotides line up with TRBD2. With 4 bases clipped from V and 2 bases from J, the junction kept 6 bases outside the gene matches. CDR1 LNHDA and CDR2 SQIVND come from the germline V gene (reference sequence). CDR3 size: 15 residues. In DNA, the CDR3 is TGTGCCAGTAGTACGGGGCTAGCGGACACAGATACGCAGTATTTT. Protein sequence: CASSTGLADTDTQYF.

As to this clone: The junction differs from germline at one of its ends, possibly a read error. This rearrangement joins TRBV19 to TRBJ2-7; a weak D match, TRBD2 (6 bases). Germline V lookup: CDR1 LNHDA, CDR2 SQIVND (reference sequence). The CDR3 totals 13 residues. This chain's CDR3 is CASSREFSYDQYF. The CDR3 coding sequence is TGTGCCAGTAGCCGGGAGTTCTCCTACGATCAGTACTTC.

Only a few counts were recorded for this clone. The gene calls are TRBV27 and TRBJ2-1; 10 bases are shared with TRBD1. This CDR3 spans 15 amino acids. J was trimmed by 3 bases and V by 3 bases; bases with no gene match: 2. Germline V gene data show CDR1 as MNHEY and CDR2 as SMNVEV (reference sequence). The CDR3 DNA sequence: TGTGCCAGCAGTTTCGGGACAGGGGTCTACAATGAGCAGTTCTTC. It yields the protein CASSFGTGVYNEQFF.

This clone was detected ten times or more. The rearrangement links TRBV28 to TRBJ2-5, with 8 positions matching TRBD1. CDR1 is MDHEN, CDR2 SYDVKM, per germline. CDR3 length: 15 amino acids. J was trimmed by 5 bases and V by 1 base; bases with no gene match: 6. CDR3 sequence: CASSLSQAGGETQYF. CDR3 coding DNA: TGTGCCAGCAGTTTATCCCAGGCAGGGGGCGAGACCCAGTACTTC.

The V call is TRBV27, the J call TRBJ2-7; D possibly corresponds to TRBD2 (5 bases). In germline, CDR1 is MNHEY, CDR2 SMNVEV (reference sequence). This CDR3 comprises 15 residues. Trimming removed 5 bases at V and 7 bases at J, with 21 bases between. CDR3: CASSPRLLGDQEQYF. DNA of the CDR3: TGTGCCAGCAGTCCGAGACTATTGGGAGATCAAGAGCAGTACTTC.

This clone was observed once. A read error may account for a junction end that differs from germline. The V gene is TRBV5-1, the J gene TRBJ2-3, with no clear D. CDR1 and CDR2 (germline): SGHRS, YFSETQ. The CDR3 contains 13 residues. The CDR3: CACSSVGLDTQYF. The DNA for the CDR3 is TGCGCCTGCAGCTCCGTGGGCTTAGATACGCAGTATTTT.

In its sample, this clone was seen many times. The chain has TRBV2 and TRBJ1-5; D is ambiguous. Trimming removed 3 bases from V and 0 bases from J, with 9 bases in between. Germline V gene data show CDR1 as SNHLY and CDR2 as FYNNEI. The CDR3 is 15 residues long. CDR3 protein: CASSDRRYSNQPQHF. CDR3 nucleotide sequence: TGTGCCAGCAGTGATCGCCGTTATAGCAATCAGCCCCAGCATTTT.

This clone appeared many times. CDR3: CASSSQGTGGYNEQFF. The DNA of the CDR3 is TGTGCCAGCTCATCCCAGGGGACAGGGGGCTACAATGAGCAGTTCTTC. The chain uses TRBV18 and TRBJ2-1, with 11 bases lining up with TRBD1. V shed 5 bases and J 3 bases; nucleotides not matched to a gene: 6. The germline V gene has CDR1 KGHSH and CDR2 LQKENI. This CDR3 is built from 16 residues.

This sequence joins TRBV11-1 and TRBJ2-1, with unresolved D. Trimming took off 5 bases at V and 8 bases at J, with 22 bases between the two ends. Germline assignment: CDR1 SGHAT and CDR2 FQDESV (reference sequence). The CDR3 totals 16 residues. The CDR3 nucleotides read TGTGCCAGCAGCCCACGTGGAAGTGAGTTGGGTCATGAGCAGTTCTTC. This gives the protein CASSPRGSELGHEQFF.

This clone was seen many times. CDR3 loop: CAWSVTVSYNSPLHF. The DNA of the CDR3 is TGTGCCTGGAGTGTTACAGTCTCCTATAATTCACCCCTCCACTTT. This chain uses TRBV30 with TRBJ1-6, with unresolved D. The CDR3 runs to 15 residues. Per the germline V gene, CDR1 is GTSNPN and CDR2 is SVGIG (reference sequence). The V end lost 0 bases, the J end lost 0 bases, and 6 bases lay between the germline ends. Using reference TRBV30 and TRBJ1-6 for the parts outside the CDR3, the full variable domain is SQTIHQWPATLVQPVGSPLSLECTVEGTSNPNLYWYRQAAGRGLQLLFYSVGIGQISSEVPQNLSASRPQDRQFILSSKKLLLSDSGFYLCAWSVTVSYNSPLHFGNGTRLTVT.

With regard to this clone: A much larger clone lies a single base off, so this may be a read error. V usage is TRBV5-1 and J usage is TRBJ2-1; D is possibly TRBD2 (6 bases). The germline V gene encodes CDR1 SGHRS and CDR2 YFSETQ. The V gene lost 8 bases and the J gene lost 10 bases, with 10 bases spanning the gap. The CDR3 runs 10 residues. The CDR3 sequence: CARGTSEQFF. The CDR3 region has the DNA TGCGCCAGAGGGACTTCCGAGCAGTTCTTC.

The sample holds many counts of this clone. The chain links TRBV7-2 to TRBJ2-5, with 10 nucleotides matching TRBD2. Germline lookup yields CDR1 SGHTA and CDR2 FQGNSA. The CDR3 covers 14 residues. V was clipped by 5 bases and J by 3 bases; unmatched bases: 3. The CDR3: CASSPGLAEETQYF. For the CDR3, the DNA is TGTGCCAGCAGCCCCGGACTAGCGGAAGAGACCCAGTACTTC.

This clone was counted at least ten times. The chain employs TRBV11-1 and TRBJ2-3; 9 bases line up with TRBD1. The CDR3 sequence is 16 residues long. V shed 5 bases, J shed 4 bases, and the junction held 10 bases outside the gene matches. In germline, CDR1 is SGHAT, CDR2 FQDESV (reference sequence). The CDR3 loop is CASSPVDRGGADTQYF. The CDR3 nucleotides are TGTGCCAGCAGCCCGGTGGACAGGGGAGGTGCAGATACGCAGTATTTT.

This clone was observed many times. The genes are TRBV7-9 and TRBJ1-5; no definite D call. This CDR3 is built from 14 residues. CDR1 is SEHNR and CDR2 is FQNEAQ in the germline V gene (reference sequence). V was clipped by 5 bases and J by 7 bases, with 15 bases between them. The CDR3 nucleotides are TGTGCCAGCAGCCCACTCTTGGGAGGGCAGCCCCAGCATTTT. Translated, it gives CASSPLLGGQPQHF. Looking up the rest from reference TRBV7-9 and TRBJ1-5 gives the full variable domain: DTGVSQNPRHKITKRGQNVTFRCDPISEHNRLYWYRQTLGQGPEFLTYFQNEAQLEKSRLLSDRFSAERPKGSFSTLEIQRTEQGDSAMYLCASSPLLGGQPQHFGDGTRLSIL.

This clone was detected ten times or more. The rearrangement uses TRBV25-1 and TRBJ1-6; the D is unclear. The CDR3 spans 13 residues. The germline V and J ends were trimmed by 2 bases and 9 bases, with 8 bases remaining between them. Germline CDR1 MGHDK, CDR2 SYGVNS. The CDR3 loop is CASSEIGVSPLHF. The CDR3 DNA reads TGTGCCAGCAGTGAAATTGGGGTTTCACCCCTCCACTTT.